These T cell receptor beta chains were read from a single sample in a study of blood T cell repertoires in COVID-19. Only in-frame clones appear in the TCRdb table, and some are missing; sequencing was by immunoSEQ multiplex PCR. The sample yields under 550,000 clones, approximately 90% seen once. Sequencing was done on a sample of peripheral blood. The receptors originated from a man in his late teens or twenties with COVID-19, enrolled during active disease. CDR3s include the opening cysteine and the closing phenylalanine or tryptophan. D genes are given only for firm matches. Where a row states a size, it is once, few, many or the class of an expanded clone; other rows omit it.

V,D,J,size,length,DNA,CDR3
TRBV5-1,TRBD1,TRBJ1-2,.,14,TGCGCCAGCAGCTTGGCGGGGACAGGGTATGGCTACACCTTC,CASSLAGTGYGYTF
TRBV30,.,TRBJ2-7,.,13,TGTGCCTGGAGATCCGACTACTACTACGAGCAGTACTTC,CAWRSDYYYEQYF
TRBV19,.,TRBJ1-2,.,14,TGTGCCAGTAGCTCTGAACAGTGGTCCTATGGCTACACCTTC,CASSSEQWSYGYTF
TRBV5-1,TRBD1,TRBJ2-7,.,15,TGCGCCAGCAGTCCTGGGTACAGGGGCTCCTACGAGCAGTACTTC,CASSPGYRGSYEQYF
TRBV15,.,TRBJ1-5,few,16,TGTGCCACCAGCAGAGATGGCACAGTAGACAATCAGCCCCAGCATTTT,CATSRDGTVDNQPQHF
TRBV6-5,TRBD1,TRBJ2-7,.,13,TGTGCCAGCAGCGACAGGGGGAAGTCCGAGCAGTACTTC,CASSDRGKSEQYF
TRBV19,.,TRBJ1-5,.,17,TGTGCCAGTAGTATAGATCCCAGCCAGGGTGGCAATCAGCCCCAGCATTTT,CASSIDPSQGGNQPQHF
TRBV7-3,TRBD2,TRBJ2-1,.,13,TGTGCCAGCAGAGCGGCTAGCGGGAGTGAGCAGTTCTTC,CASRAASGSEQFF
TRBV15,.,TRBJ2-6,.,16,TGTGCCACCAGCAGAGAAACAGGCTCCGGGGCCAACGTCCTGACTTTC,CATSRETGSGANVLTF
TRBV7-9,.,TRBJ2-5,once,12,TGTGCCAGCAATTGGCCAGAAGAGACCCAGTACTTC,CASNWPEETQYF
TRBV5-1,TRBD1,TRBJ1-6,.,15,TGCGCCAGCAGCTTGGCGGGACAGGATAATTCACCCCTCCACTTT,CASSLAGQDNSPLHF
TRBV18,.,TRBJ1-5,.,13,TGTGCCAGCTCACTTGCGTGGAATCAGCCCCAGCATTTT,CASSLAWNQPQHF
TRBV15,TRBD2,TRBJ2-3,once,19,TGTGCCACCAGCAGAAGTAGACTCTCCGGGACTAGCGGCGGAGATACGCAGTATTTT,CATSRSRLSGTSGGDTQYF
TRBV5-4,.,TRBJ1-1,.,16,TGTGCCAGCAGCTCGGGGATATCCCTTGGTGGGACTGAAGCTTTCTTT,CASSSGISLGGTEAFF
TRBV12-5,.,TRBJ2-7,.,14,TGTGCTAGTGGTTTAATAAGGGGTGCCTACGAGCAGTACTTC,CASGLIRGAYEQYF
TRBV9,.,TRBJ2-2,.,15,TGTGCCGGCAGCGTAGAGGGTAGCGTCACCGGGGAGCTGTTTTTT,CAGSVEGSVTGELFF
TRBV19,TRBD2,TRBJ2-7,.,14,TGTGCCAGTAGTGTGACTAGCGGAACCTACGAGCAGTACTTC,CASSVTSGTYEQYF
TRBV10-3,TRBD2,TRBJ2-1,.,16,TGTGCCATCAGGAGAGCCCACCGTAGCGGGAGGGATGAGCAGTTCTTC,CAIRRAHRSGRDEQFF
TRBV25-1,TRBD2,TRBJ2-1,.,18,TGTGCCAGCAGCGATAACCCTGGCGGGAGGGCCCCCTACAATGAGCAGTTCTTC,CASSDNPGGRAPYNEQFF
TRBV7-9,TRBD1,TRBJ1-4,.,15,TGTGCCAGCACCTCGGACAGGGAAATGTTCGGAAAACTGTTTTTT,CASTSDREMFGKLFF
TRBV9,TRBD1,TRBJ2-4,.,18,TGTGCCAGCAGCGGAAGAGGGGGGACAGGCATCGCGGAAAACATTCAGTACTTC,CASSGRGGTGIAENIQYF
TRBV28,TRBD2,TRBJ2-5,.,15,TGTGCCAGCAGTACGCAGACTAGCGGCCAAGAGACCCAGTACTTC,CASSTQTSGQETQYF
TRBV5-4,TRBD1,TRBJ1-2,.,15,TGTGCCAGCAGCTTGCTTAAAAAGGGGGCAGGAGGCTACACCTTC,CASSLLKKGAGGYTF
TRBV18,TRBD1,TRBJ2-1,once,17,TGTGCCAGCTCACCAGTTTTGGGACAGGGTGTATACAATGAGCAGTTCTTC,CASSPVLGQGVYNEQFF
TRBV5-1,TRBD2,TRBJ2-5,.,13,TGCGCCAGCAGCTTGGAGCGGGGTGAGACCCAGTACTTC,CASSLERGETQYF
TRBV19,.,TRBJ2-1,.,16,TGTGCCAGTAGTATTCAGGGGGGCCCCTCCTACAATGAGCAGTTCTTC,CASSIQGGPSYNEQFF
TRBV30,TRBD1,TRBJ2-7,.,15,TGTGCCTGGAGTCCACGGACAGGGTACTCCTACGAGCAGTACTTC,CAWSPRTGYSYEQYF
TRBV19,TRBD2,TRBJ2-3,.,15,TGTGCCAGTAGTATCGGTAGCGGGGTCCCAGATACGCAGTATTTT,CASSIGSGVPDTQYF
TRBV10-2,TRBD2,TRBJ2-5,.,15,TGCGCCAGCGGCGCTCTAGCGGGGACGGGAGAGACCCAGTACTTC,CASGALAGTGETQYF
TRBV29-1,.,TRBJ1-2,.,11,TGCAGCGTTGAACAGAACTATGGCTACACCTTC,CSVEQNYGYTF
TRBV4-1,TRBD2,TRBJ2-7,.,15,TGCGCCAGCAGCCAAGCGGCGGGAGCCTCCTACGAGCAGTACTTC,CASSQAAGASYEQYF
TRBV7-8,TRBD2,TRBJ2-2,.,18,TGTGCCAGCAGCTTAGTCCCAGCGGGGGGATTGAACACCGGGGAGCTGTTTTTT,CASSLVPAGGLNTGELFF
TRBV5-1,TRBD1,TRBJ2-7,.,13,TGCGCCAGCAGTCCAGGGGGCTCCTACGAGCAGTACTTC,CASSPGGSYEQYF
TRBV7-9,TRBD1,TRBJ2-6,.,16,TGTGCCAGCAGCTCCTCCCGGACAGGCAGCCCCAACGTCCTGACTTTC,CASSSSRTGSPNVLTF
TRBV21-1,.,TRBJ2-7,.,12,TGTGCCAGCAACAGGGGGCGGAACGAGCAGTACTTC,CASNRGRNEQYF
TRBV2,TRBD1,TRBJ1-1,.,14,TGTGCCAGCAGGGGGACAGGGGTGAACACTGAAGCTTTCTTT,CASRGTGVNTEAFF
TRBV5-4,TRBD2,TRBJ2-1,.,14,TGTGCCAGCGCCGGGGGACTAGACTCCTATGAGCAGTTCTTC,CASAGGLDSYEQFF
TRBV24-1,TRBD2,TRBJ2-1,.,17,TGTGCCACCAGTGATCTCGAAGGGGCTAGCGGGAGGAATGAGCAGTTCTTC,CATSDLEGASGRNEQFF
TRBV27,.,TRBJ1-5,.,15,TGTGCCAGCAGTTTTCTTGGAATAAGAGGGCAGCCCCAGCATTTT,CASSFLGIRGQPQHF
TRBV7-9,TRBD1,TRBJ2-7,.,14,TGTGCCAGCAGCTTAGAGGGACAGACCTACGAGCAGTACTTC,CASSLEGQTYEQYF
TRBV28,.,TRBJ2-1,.,17,TGTGCCAGCAGTTTCACGGCAGGGGGGTGGGGTAGGAATGAGCAGTTCTTC,CASSFTAGGWGRNEQFF
TRBV4-1,TRBD1,TRBJ2-5,.,15,TGCGCCAGCAGCCACCTAGGACAGGGGGAAGAGACCCAGTACTTC,CASSHLGQGEETQYF
TRBV14,TRBD1,TRBJ1-3,once,16,TGTGCCAGCAGCCAGGACAGGTTGATCTCTGGAAACACCATATATTTT,CASSQDRLISGNTIYF
TRBV20-1,TRBD2,TRBJ2-3,.,14,TGCAGTGCTAGTATGACTAGCGACATGGATACGCAGTATTTT,CSASMTSDMDTQYF
TRBV5-1,TRBD1,TRBJ2-5,.,15,TGCGCCAGCAGCGAAATTGGGACAGCCCAAGAGACCCAGTACTTC,CASSEIGTAQETQYF
TRBV7-6,TRBD2,TRBJ2-2,.,16,TGTGCCAGCAGCTTCGGAGCGGGAGGGCCCACCGGGGAGCTGTTTTTT,CASSFGAGGPTGELFF
TRBV7-9,TRBD1,TRBJ2-5,.,13,TGTGCCAGCAGCAGGACCGGGACAGGAACCCAGTACTTC,CASSRTGTGTQYF
TRBV6-4,.,TRBJ2-7,.,15,TGTGCCAGCAGTGAGGGCAGGGGACATTCCTACGAGCAGTACTTC,CASSEGRGHSYEQYF
TRBV5-1,TRBD1,TRBJ2-1,.,14,TGCGCCAGCAGCTCGGACAGGTTATTTCATGAGCAGTTCTTC,CASSSDRLFHEQFF
TRBV7-9,TRBD2,TRBJ2-2,.,15,TGTGCCAGCAGCTCTAGCGGGAAGAACACCGGGGAGCTGTTTTTT,CASSSSGKNTGELFF
TRBV27,TRBD2,TRBJ2-1,.,17,TGTGCCAGCAGTTTAAGGGCTAGCGGGACTATATACAATGAGCAGTTCTTC,CASSLRASGTIYNEQFF
TRBV6-5,TRBD2,TRBJ2-2,.,14,TGTGCCAGCAGGCTAGCGGGGGGGCCGCGGGAGCTGTTTTTT,CASRLAGGPRELFF
TRBV7-3,TRBD2,TRBJ2-5,.,14,TGTGCCAGCAGCTTAGTAGCGGGAGTAGAGACCCAGTACTTC,CASSLVAGVETQYF
TRBV7-2,.,TRBJ1-1,.,14,TGTGCCAGTGATACCCGAGGAGGGGTCACTGAAGCTTTCTTT,CASDTRGGVTEAFF
TRBV7-9,TRBD1,TRBJ1-1,.,14,TGTGCCAGCAGTCCTCAGGGGGGGAACACTGAAGCTTTCTTT,CASSPQGGNTEAFF
TRBV5-1,.,TRBJ1-1,.,17,TGCGCCAGCAGCTTTTCGACGGGATCACCTATGAACACTGAAGCTTTCTTT,CASSFSTGSPMNTEAFF
TRBV29-1,TRBD2,TRBJ2-1,.,17,TGCAGCGCCCTCCGGACTAGCGGGAGGGTCCCCTACAATGAGCAGTTCTTC,CSALRTSGRVPYNEQFF